These 15 T cell receptor beta chains were sequenced from one sample in a study of OX40 agonist ivuxolimab in advanced cancers. The table came from immunoSEQ multiplex PCR; TCRdb's copy has only in-frame clones and leaves some out. The sample yields about 85,000 clones, 70% to 90% seen once. The sample was CD4+ or CD8+ T cells sorted from blood, taken in a trial of the OX40 agonist ivuxolimab. The source of these receptors is an adult with an advanced solid tumor such as melanoma, head and neck, liver or kidney cancer.

The chain couples TRBV19 to TRBJ1-2; 8 bases agree with TRBD1. Germline V lookup: CDR1 LNHDA, CDR2 SQIVND (reference sequence). V gave up 2 bases and J gave up 2 bases; unmatched junction bases: 4. This CDR3 is built from 15 residues. Written as DNA, the CDR3 is TGTGCCAGTAGTATAACCAGGGGGCCGAACTATGGCTACACCTTC. Translated, it gives CASSITRGPNYGYTF.

V gene TRBV28 combines with J gene TRBJ1-5; 8 bases match TRBD1. Trimming removed 5 bases from V and 0 bases from J; junction bases left unmatched: 6. Per germline, CDR1 MDHEN and CDR2 SYDVKM. This CDR3 is 16 amino acids long. The CDR3 nucleotides are TGTGCCAGCAGTCCGACAGGGGCTCTTAGCAATCAGCCCCAGCATTTT. Protein product: CASSPTGALSNQPQHF. The full variable domain, rest sourced from reference TRBV28 and TRBJ1-5, is DVKVTQSSRYLVKRTGEKVFLECVQDMDHENMFWYRQDPGLGLRLIYFSYDVKMKEKGDIPEGYSVSREKKERFSLILESASTNQTSMYLCASSPTGALSNQPQHFGDGTRLSIL.

The chain has TRBV9 and TRBJ1-3; D ambiguous. The CDR3 contains 15 residues. Trimming left V 4 bases short and J 0 bases short, with 11 bases between. The V gene's germline CDR1 is SGDLS and CDR2 YYNGEE. The CDR3 DNA is TGTGCCAGCAGCCCTCAGTCAAGCTCTGGAAACACCATATATTTT. It codes for CASSPQSSSGNTIYF. Filled out from reference TRBV9 and TRBJ1-3, the complete variable domain reads DSGVTQTPKHLITATGQRVTLRCSPRSGDLSVYWYQQSLDQGLQFLIQYYNGEERAKGNILERFSAQQFPDLHSELNLSSLELGDSALYFCASSPQSSSGNTIYFGEGSWLTVV.

The chain joins TRBV10-3 to TRBJ2-7, with 9 bases fitting TRBD1. The CDR3 has 12 amino acids. Germline trimming cut 6 bases from V and 6 bases from J; bases unmatched to any gene: 3. The germline V gene has CDR1 ENHRY and CDR2 SYGVKD. The CDR3 here is CAIRGTGPEQYF. The CDR3 bases are TGTGCCATCAGAGGGACAGGGCCCGAGCAGTACTTC.

The V call is TRBV6-1, the J call TRBJ1-2; TRBD1 agrees at 9 bases. The germline V gene encodes CDR1 MNHNS and CDR2 SASEGT. CDR3 length: 13 amino acids. V trimming: 6 bases; J trimming: 8 bases; junction bases outside the gene matches: 7. The CDR3 is CASRMTGGAGYTF. CDR3 nucleotide sequence: TGTGCCAGCAGGATGACAGGGGGTGCCGGCTACACCTTC.

This chain links TRBV27 with TRBJ1-5; D remains unclear. The V end was cut by 4 bases, the J end by 7 bases, with 8 bases between. Looked up from germline, CDR1 is MNHEY and CDR2 is SMNVEV (reference sequence). The CDR3 loop spans 12 amino acids. CDR3 sequence reads: CASSSLGQPQHF. CDR3 in DNA: TGTGCCAGCAGTTCCCTTGGGCAGCCCCAGCATTTT.

J is TRBJ1-2 and V is TRBV6-1; weak D call: TRBD1 (6 bases). The CDR3 is 11 residues long. The germline V gene has CDR1 MNHNS and CDR2 SASEGT. The CDR3 DNA sequence: TGTGCAGGGGGGGAGGGCCCTCTTGGCACCTTC. Its protein is CAGGEGPLGTF.

This sequence joins TRBV11-1 and TRBJ1-4; no reliable D call. V lost 2 bases, J lost 5 bases, and 9 bases lay in between. The CDR3 length is 14 residues. CDR1 and CDR2 from the germline V gene are SGHAT and FQDESV (reference sequence). Written as DNA, the CDR3 is TGTGCCAGCAGCTTACGTCGGAACAATGAAAAACTGTTTTTT. Translated: CASSLRRNNEKLFF. Supplemented by reference TRBV11-1 and TRBJ1-4, the full variable domain reads EAEVAQSPRYKITEKSQAVAFWCDPISGHATLYWYRQILGQGPELLVQFQDESVVDDSQLPKDRFSAERLKGVDSTLKIQPAELGDSAMYLCASSLRRNNEKLFFGSGTQLSVL.

This clone was seen only a few times. This chain uses TRBV10-1 with TRBJ2-1, with TRBD1 matching 9 bases. J gave up 9 bases and V 6 bases, and 6 bases lay outside the gene matches. CDR1 and CDR2 (germline): WNHNN, SYGVQD (reference sequence). The CDR3 has 13 residues. The CDR3 region has the DNA TGCGCCAGCAGCCAGGGACAGGGCCTTGAGCAGTTCTTC. Translating it yields CASSQGQGLEQFF.

The rearrangement joins TRBV2 to TRBJ1-2, with 7 bases matching TRBD1. CDR3 length equals 14 residues. J was trimmed by 8 bases and V by 7 bases; bases with no gene match: 13. Germline CDR1 SNHLY, CDR2 FYNNEI. In nucleotides, the CDR3 is TGTGCCAGCACCGAGACCGACAGGGCGGGAGGCTACACCTTC. This translates into CASTETDRAGGYTF.

V gene TRBV6-6 combines with J gene TRBJ1-1; D is unclear. The CDR3 contains 13 residues. Trimming removed 0 bases at V and 3 bases at J, with 5 bases between. Germline CDR1 is MNHNY and CDR2 is SVGAGI (reference sequence). This chain's CDR3 is CASSYSKYTEAFF. CDR3 in DNA: TGTGCCAGCAGTTACTCGAAGTACACTGAAGCTTTCTTT.

This clone was counted a few times. The chain has TRBV7-9 and TRBJ1-5; unclear D gene. This CDR3 has 13 amino acids. Trimming stripped 2 bases from V and 6 bases from J, with 8 bases between. Germline V lookup: CDR1 SEHNR, CDR2 FQNEAQ (reference sequence). In nucleotides, the CDR3 is TGTGCCAGCAGCTTAAGCCGGGGTCAGCCCCAGCATTTT. Translation gives CASSLSRGQPQHF. Full variable domain (remainder filled in from reference TRBV7-9 and TRBJ1-5): DTGVSQNPRHKITKRGQNVTFRCDPISEHNRLYWYRQTLGQGPEFLTYFQNEAQLEKSRLLSDRFSAERPKGSFSTLEIQRTEQGDSAMYLCASSLSRGQPQHFGDGTRLSIL.

This clone was detected once. This chain links TRBV28 with TRBJ1-2, with 8 nucleotides matching TRBD1. Germline V gene lookup returns CDR1 MDHEN and CDR2 SYDVKM. The CDR3 is 14 amino acids. The V and J ends lost 1 base and 8 bases, in that order; junction bases with no gene match: 6. CDR3 region: CASSLSDRAGGYTF. DNA for the CDR3: TGTGCCAGCAGTTTATCGGACAGGGCTGGCGGCTACACCTTC.

CDR3 amino acids: CAWSGGTFTDTQYF. CDR3 coding DNA: TGTGCCTGGAGTGGGGGCACCTTCACAGATACGCAGTATTTT. V and J are TRBV30 and TRBJ2-3; weak D call: TRBD1 (5 bases). From germline, CDR1 is GTSNPN and CDR2 SVGIG (reference sequence). V lost 1 base and J 2 bases, leaving 10 bases between the germline ends. The CDR3 is 14 residues long.

V and J are TRBV14 and TRBJ1-3; D gene unclear. Trimming pared 3 bases from V and 0 bases from J, leaving 12 bases between. CDR1 is SGHDN, CDR2 FVKESK, per germline. CDR3 size: 16 residues. CDR3 region: CASSQLGSLSGNTIYF. CDR3 coding DNA: TGTGCCAGCAGCCAGTTGGGGAGTCTCTCTGGAAACACCATATATTTT.